This T cell receptor beta chain was documented in a study of shared clonotypes between healthy human individuals. Study in general: Donors had three CD4 naive, three CD4 memory, two CD8 naive and one CD8 memory plate apiece.

As regards this clone: The antigen remains undetermined. Different DNA sequences within this sample yield the same CDR3.

CD8 cells regarded as naive lacked CD45RO, were positively chosen for CCR7, and omitted terminally differentiated effector memory CD45RA+ cells. Regarding the study as a whole: Naive subsets generally had larger estimated richness than memory subsets. Non-shared clonotypes were found to have lower generation probabilities than the clonotypes that were shared by all four of the sorted-subset donors.

The CDR3 spans 15 residues. Germline V gene data show CDR1 as LGHNA and CDR2 as YSLEER. V lost 4 bases and J 2 bases, leaving 14 bases between the germline ends. The study ran the assay at deep level. Assay used: immunoSEQ multiplex PCR; TCRdb lists only in-frame clones, some missing. The repertoire includes some 2 million clones, about 95% of them detected once, and 0.9% to 1.4% sits in the top ten. This chain uses TRBV4-3 with TRBJ2-5, with TRBD2 as a possible D gene (6 bases). The sample consisted of naive CD8+ T cells sorted from blood. The receptor's source is a man aged 18 to 29 in good health. Here the CDR3 DNA reads TGCGCCAGCAGCCGTTTGTATAGCGGACAAGAGACCCAGTACTTC. Its protein product is CASSRLYSGQETQYF.